Each of the 22 T cell receptor beta chains below was sequenced from the same sample in a study of blood T cell repertoires in COVID-19 (dated by TCRdb to about 2020). The library was built by means of the immunoSEQ multiplex PCR assay. The immuneACCESS repertoire file appears here via TCRdb, limited to in-frame rearrangements. These files lack a portion of the clones; in checked studies, under half of the deficit traces to unresolved V genes, and the cause of the others is not known. This sample lists over 120,000 clones; more than 60% were detected once. Just under 2% of the sample lies in the top ten. What was sequenced was peripheral blood. Receptor source: a woman in her sixties with acute or convalescent COVID-19.

This clone came up once. The chain uses TRBV29-1 and TRBJ1-1, with 8 nucleotides matching TRBD1. V lost 5 bases, J lost 4 bases, and 3 bases stayed unmatched. This CDR3 region has 12 residues. Germline-derived CDR1 and CDR2 are SQVTM and ANQGSEA. The CDR3 region is CSVRTGSTEAFF. CDR3 DNA sequence: TGCAGCGTTCGGACAGGGAGCACTGAAGCTTTCTTT.

The chain uses TRBV7-9 and TRBJ2-3; weak D call: TRBD1 (5 bases). Trimming removed 4 bases from V and 6 bases from J, with 14 bases in between. Germline loops: CDR1 SEHNR, CDR2 FQNEAQ (reference sequence). This CDR3 region has 14 residues. The DNA of the CDR3 is TGTGCCAGCAGCTCCATAAGCCGACAGGATACGCAGTATTTT. It yields the protein CASSSISRQDTQYF.

The chain joins TRBV5-1 to TRBJ1-2, with 9 bases lining up with TRBD1. The CDR3 loop spans 12 amino acids. V lost 1 base and J lost 8; bases outside the gene matches: 0. In germline, CDR1 is SGHRS, CDR2 YFSETQ. The CDR3 coding sequence is TGCGCCAGCAGCTTGACAGGGGGCGGCTACACCTTC. It encodes CASSLTGGGYTF.

J is TRBJ2-2 and V is TRBV10-1, with D hard to call. From germline, CDR1 is WNHNN and CDR2 SYGVQD (reference sequence). This CDR3 spans 11 amino acids. Trimming cost V 5 bases and J 6 bases, with 4 bases left between them. The CDR3 here is CASSLSGELFF. CDR3 nucleotides: TGCGCCAGCAGTCTTTCCGGGGAGCTGTTTTTT.

The chain has TRBV6-5 and TRBJ2-1; a possible D gene is TRBD2 (6 bases). The CDR3 sequence is 16 residues long. V was clipped by 4 bases and J by 3 bases, with 16 bases between them. Germline V CDR1 and CDR2: MNHEY, SVGAGI. DNA for the CDR3: TGTGCCAGCAGTTCTGGGCGGGGAAGGCGCTACAATGAGCAGTTCTTC. Its translation: CASSSGRGRRYNEQFF.

V is TRBV6-5 and J is TRBJ1-1; TRBD1 matches 10 bases. The CDR3 extends over 14 amino acids. With V trimmed by 6 bases and J by 1 base, 2 bases remained unmatched. The germline V gene encodes CDR1 MNHEY and CDR2 SVGAGI. Here the CDR3 reads CASRTGGPNTEAFF. The CDR3 nucleotides read TGTGCCAGCAGGACAGGGGGCCCGAACACTGAAGCTTTCTTT.

The V gene is TRBV4-2, the J gene TRBJ2-7, with 13 positions matching TRBD2. The V gene end was trimmed by 0 bases and the J gene end by 4 bases; junction bases not matched to a gene: 9. There are 18 residues in the CDR3. CDR1 LGHNA and CDR2 YNFKEQ come from the germline V gene. DNA for the CDR3: TGTGCCAGCAGCCAAGAGCCTCAGACTAGCGGGAGGAGGTACGAGCAGTACTTC. Its protein is CASSQEPQTSGRRYEQYF.

This clone was counted a few times. The rearrangement joins TRBV19 to TRBJ1-5; TRBD1 agrees at 7 bases. V gave up 6 bases and J gave up 1 base; unmatched junction bases: 15. This CDR3 is 18 amino acids long. The germline V gene encodes CDR1 LNHDA and CDR2 SQIVND (reference sequence). CDR3 coding DNA: TGTGCCAGTAGCCTCCCGCCCAGGGGGTTTACCAGCAATCAGCCCCAGCATTTT. Protein product: CASSLPPRGFTSNQPQHF. Variable domain in full (rest from reference TRBV19 and TRBJ1-5): DGGITQSPKYLFRKEGQNVTLSCEQNLNHDAMYWYRQDPGQGLRLIYYSQIVNDFQKGDIAEGYSVSREKKESFPLTVTSAQKNPTAFYLCASSLPPRGFTSNQPQHFGDGTRLSIL.

The chain links TRBV6-1 to TRBJ1-5, with D hard to call. Between the trimmed V and J ends, which lost 3 bases and 0 bases, there was a span of 6 bases. CDR3 size: 14 residues. CDR1 is MNHNS and CDR2 is SASEGT in the germline V gene. In DNA, the CDR3 is TGTGCCAGCAGTGAGGGAGATAGCAATCAGCCCCAGCATTTT. Its protein is CASSEGDSNQPQHF.

This chain joins TRBV7-9 and TRBJ2-5; the match to TRBD2 covers 9 bases. Germline assignment: CDR1 SEHNR and CDR2 FQNEAQ (reference sequence). CDR3 size: 15 residues. V was pared by 5 bases and J by 7 bases, with 11 bases of the junction left unmatched. CDR3 sequence: CASSLLGLAEGTQYF. The CDR3 DNA reads TGTGCCAGCAGCCTCCTGGGACTAGCTGAAGGGACCCAGTACTTC.

This clone was picked up one time. V is TRBV30 and J is TRBJ1-6; TRBD1 matches 11 bases. The CDR3 loop spans 15 amino acids. With 3 bases clipped from V and 14 bases from J, the junction kept 12 bases outside the gene matches. Germline loops: CDR1 GTSNPN, CDR2 SVGIG (reference sequence). CDR3 sequence: CAWRALGRDRGTLHF. In DNA form, the CDR3 reads TGTGCCTGGAGGGCGCTGGGCAGGGACAGGGGGACCCTCCACTTT.

V gene TRBV4-1 combines with J gene TRBJ2-7, with 9 bases that match TRBD2. The CDR3 extends over 14 amino acids. Germline CDR1 MGHRA, CDR2 YSYEKL. The V and J ends lost 4 bases and 3 bases, in that order; junction bases with no gene match: 4. As DNA, the CDR3 is TGCGCCAGCAGCCTCCGACTAGCGGACTACGAGCAGTACTTC. Amino acids: CASSLRLADYEQYF.

This rearrangement joins TRBV19 to TRBJ1-5, with a possible D match to TRBD1 (5 bases). This CDR3 spans 15 amino acids. The germline V gene encodes CDR1 LNHDA and CDR2 SQIVND (reference sequence). Between the trimmed V and J ends, which lost 4 bases and 1 base, there was a span of 11 bases. The CDR3 spells CASSTQVWSNQPQHF. The CDR3 nucleotides read TGTGCCAGTAGTACACAGGTCTGGAGCAATCAGCCCCAGCATTTT. Full variable domain (missing parts from reference TRBV19 and TRBJ1-5): DGGITQSPKYLFRKEGQNVTLSCEQNLNHDAMYWYRQDPGQGLRLIYYSQIVNDFQKGDIAEGYSVSREKKESFPLTVTSAQKNPTAFYLCASSTQVWSNQPQHFGDGTRLSIL.

CDR3 amino acids: CASSLFPSENTGELFF. CDR3 DNA: TGTGCCAGCAGTTTATTCCCTAGCGAGAACACCGGGGAGCTGTTTTTT. The chain couples TRBV28 to TRBJ2-2; D possibly corresponds to TRBD2 (6 bases). The CDR3 runs to 16 residues. Germline V gene data show CDR1 as MDHEN and CDR2 as SYDVKM. The V and J ends lost 1 base and 1 base respectively, with 10 bases between them.

This clone has just a few counts. This chain links TRBV15 with TRBJ1-1; no firm D call. This CDR3 is 13 amino acids long. The ends were cut back, 8 bases at V and 7 bases at J, with 17 bases in the middle. Germline V gene sequence: CDR1 LNHNV, CDR2 YYDKDF (reference sequence). The DNA for the CDR3 is TGTGCCACCGGAAAGACAAGCCTCCTTGAAGCTTTCTTT. Protein product: CATGKTSLLEAFF.

The rearrangement links TRBV7-9 to TRBJ2-7; TRBD2 aligns across 8 bases. The CDR3 totals 14 residues. From germline, CDR1 is SEHNR and CDR2 FQNEAQ (reference sequence). With 5 bases clipped from V and 6 bases from J, the junction kept 9 bases outside the gene matches. The CDR3 sequence is CASSPGRGGSEQYF. The CDR3 DNA follows: TGTGCCAGCAGCCCCGGGAGGGGGGGGAGCGAGCAGTACTTC.

DNA for the CDR3: TGCGCCAGCAGCTTGGGCAGGGGCTCTGGGGCCAACGTCCTGACTTTC. It encodes CASSLGRGSGANVLTF. The chain has TRBV5-1 and TRBJ2-6; perhaps TRBD1 as D (6 bases). Per the germline V gene, CDR1 is SGHRS and CDR2 is YFSETQ. The CDR3 has 16 residues. V was pared by 0 bases and J by 0 bases, with 7 bases between.

V usage is TRBV28 and J usage is TRBJ2-6, with 9 bases matching TRBD1. Germline assignment: CDR1 MDHEN and CDR2 SYDVKM. There are 17 residues in the CDR3. Losses at the gene ends were 5 bases for V and 2 bases for J; bases not matched to a gene: 7. For the CDR3, the DNA is TGTGCCAGCAGTGGGACAGGGCCTATAGCTGGGGCCAACGTCCTGACTTTC. Translated: CASSGTGPIAGANVLTF. The full variable domain, rest sourced from reference TRBV28 and TRBJ2-6, is DVKVTQSSRYLVKRTGEKVFLECVQDMDHENMFWYRQDPGLGLRLIYFSYDVKMKEKGDIPEGYSVSREKKERFSLILESASTNQTSMYLCASSGTGPIAGANVLTFGAGSRLTVL.

The V call is TRBV9, the J call TRBJ1-4; a possible D gene is TRBD1 (6 bases). The CDR3 runs to 15 residues. The V and J ends lost 0 bases and 0 bases respectively, with 6 bases between them. The V gene's germline CDR1 is SGDLS and CDR2 YYNGEE. The CDR3 DNA reads TGTGCCAGCAGCGTAGAGGGGGCAACTAATGAAAAACTGTTTTTT. The encoded protein is CASSVEGATNEKLFF.

The chain couples TRBV4-1 to TRBJ1-6; TRBD1 is a possible D gene (5 bases). Germline lookup yields CDR1 MGHRA and CDR2 YSYEKL. Trimming left V 0 bases short and J 14 bases short, with 20 bases between. The CDR3 sequence is 16 residues long. CDR3 sequence (DNA): TGCGCCAGCAGCCAAGATTGGCAGGGAGGATTTGGAACCCTCCACTTT. The encoded protein is CASSQDWQGGFGTLHF.

The chain recombines TRBV7-9 with TRBJ2-7; D is unresolved. This CDR3 contains 12 residues. Germline V CDR1 and CDR2: SEHNR, FQNEAQ (reference sequence). The ends were cut back, 6 bases at V and 5 bases at J, with 11 bases in the middle. The CDR3 nucleotides are TGTGCCAGCAGTTTTTTTGAGGACGAGCAGTACTTC. Its translation is CASSFFEDEQYF.

This clone appeared once. This chain uses TRBV12-5 with TRBJ2-1, with D perhaps TRBD1 (6 bases). Germline V gives CDR1 LGHNT, CDR2 FRNRAP. Trimming stripped 5 bases from V and 13 bases from J, with 12 bases between. The CDR3 spans 11 residues. CDR3 bases: TGTGCTAGTGGTACAGGGTATTATCAGTTCTTC. Translating gives CASGTGYYQFF.